What follows is one T cell receptor beta chain and its context. Antigen specificity is unknown. The data belong to a study of CD8+ T cells in alopecia areata. On the study more broadly: Each day, treated patients took oral tofacitinib twice, at 5 to 10 mg per dose.

V lost 8 bases and J lost 1; bases outside the gene matches: 7. The CDR3 is 14 amino acids. The V gene's germline CDR1 is SNHLY and CDR2 FYNNEI. Study observations and caveats: Greater clonality was observed in lesional scalp samples, especially alopecia totalis/universalis, versus normal scalp.

Extracted from the samples, RNA was reverse transcribed into cDNA to serve as the sequencing template. Sequenced by immunoSEQ multiplex PCR; TCRdb stores in-frame clones only, minus some. This table has over 120,000 clones, roughly 62% appearing once. The input for sequencing was CD4+ T cells sorted from blood, taken at week 0. The receptor was derived from a human donor with alopecia areata. The V call is TRBV2, the J call TRBJ2-5, with TRBD1 identical over 7 bases. CDR3 sequence (DNA): TGTGCCAGCCCGAGCCGGGACAGCCAAGAGACCCAGTACTTC. This translates into CASPSRDSQETQYF.